This T cell receptor beta chain was recovered during a study of CD8 T cells in Susac syndrome. The multiple sclerosis control group was made up of treatment-naive patients with stable or active relapsing-remitting disease. Negative isolation was used for CD8+ and CD4+ T cells and FACS enrichment for TEMRA cells. RNA was extracted with the RNeasy kit, and a quantity of roughly 0.45 to 1 ug was reverse transcribed using random hexamers. By means of immunoSEQ multiplex PCR, TCR beta CDR3 spanning 54 Vbeta and 13 Jbeta underwent amplification. TCRdb ran MiXCR on the immunoSEQ multiplex PCR reads and lists one entry per CDR3 protein. The sample consists of approximately 200,000 distinct CDR3 sequences, almost 96% of them appearing once. This CDR3 has 14 amino acids. Looked up from germline, CDR1 is KGHDR and CDR2 is SFDVKD. V lost 3 bases and J lost 2, with 7 bases in between.

The sequence was collected from a human donor with multiple sclerosis. This rearrangement joins TRBV24-1 to TRBJ1-5; D remains ambiguous. Sequencing used CD4+ T cells from PBMCs. The CDR3 DNA reads TGTGCCACCAGTGATCCGTGGGGCAATCAGCCCCAGCATTTT. Protein product: CATSDPWGNQPQHF.